This passage covers 19 T cell receptor beta chains from one sample sequenced in a study of blood T cell repertoires in COVID-19. Profiled with immunoSEQ multiplex PCR; TCRdb holds only in-frame clones, not every one. The data show 130,000 to 150,000 clones, 84% seen once. Sequences were obtained from peripheral blood. Receptors originate from a woman of 80 years or more in a cohort sampled during active or convalescent COVID-19.

CDR3 residues: CASSLDRVLGNTIYF. DNA for the CDR3: TGTGCCAGCAGCCTCGACAGGGTTCTCGGAAACACCATATATTTT. The rearrangement joins TRBV7-2 to TRBJ1-3, with 7 bases aligning to TRBD1. J was trimmed by 4 bases and V by 5 bases; bases with no gene match: 8. The CDR3 loop spans 15 amino acids. Germline lookup yields CDR1 SGHTA and CDR2 FQGNSA.

V usage is TRBV5-6 and J usage is TRBJ2-7, with no clear D. This CDR3 comprises 14 residues. Trimming left V 1 base short and J 2 bases short, with 10 bases between. Germline lookup yields CDR1 SGHDT and CDR2 YYEEEE. The CDR3 coding sequence is TGTGCCAGCAGCTTGCTTGATGGAGCCTACGAGCAGTACTTC. Protein sequence: CASSLLDGAYEQYF.

As for this clone: The same CDR3 also results from other DNA sequences found in this sample. This chain uses TRBV7-2 with TRBJ1-3; 11 bases are shared with TRBD1. Germline V CDR1 and CDR2: SGHTA, FQGNSA. The CDR3 is made up of 16 amino acids. V shed 1 base, J shed 2 bases, and the junction held 1 base outside the gene matches. The CDR3 nucleotides read TGTGCCAGCAGCTTAGGGACAGGGGGCACTGGAAACACCATATATTTT. The encoded protein is CASSLGTGGTGNTIYF.

The table lists this clone with a count of one. One junction end does not reproduce the germline sequence, and a read error may be involved. The CDR3 nucleotides are TGTGCCAGCAGCCTAGCCGCCGTGGGAGGGGCTCACTATGGCTACACCTTC. Protein sequence: CASSLAAVGGAHYGYTF. This chain joins TRBV7-2 and TRBJ1-2, with TRBD1 as a possible D gene (5 bases). The CDR3 has 17 amino acids. Germline assignment: CDR1 SGHTA and CDR2 FQGNSA.

This chain joins TRBV21-1 and TRBJ2-7; the listed D gene, TRBD1, was not tested against the DNA. TRBV21-1 is a recognized pseudogene. The CDR3 covers 18 residues. In nucleotides, the CDR3 is TGTGCCAGCAGCAAAGTAGCGAGGGGACAGGTCGTTTTCTACGAGCAGTACGTC. Translating gives CASSKVARGQVVFYEQYV.

The chain uses TRBV3-1 (or the pseudogene TRBV3-2) and TRBJ2-3, with D unresolved. The CDR3 spans 13 residues. Per the germline V gene, CDR1 is LGHDT and CDR2 is YNNKEL (reference sequence). Trimming removed 5 bases at V and 3 bases at J, with 9 bases between. The CDR3 bases are TGTGCCAGCAGCGAAAGAGCGACAGATACGCAGTATTTT. Its protein product is CASSERATDTQYF.

V and J are TRBV19 and TRBJ1-1, with 7 bases fitting TRBD1. This CDR3 region has 14 residues. CDR1 and CDR2 (germline): LNHDA, SQIVND (reference sequence). Losses at the gene ends were 3 bases for V and 0 bases for J; bases not matched to a gene: 1. In DNA, the CDR3 is TGTGCCAGTAGTATGACAGGGATGAACACTGAAGCTTTCTTT. Translated: CASSMTGMNTEAFF.

This clone has more than one count but fewer than ten. V gene TRBV24-1 combines with J gene TRBJ2-1; D is perhaps TRBD1 (6 bases). This CDR3 has 13 residues. In germline, CDR1 is KGHDR, CDR2 SFDVKD. Trimming removed 7 bases from V and 6 bases from J, with 12 bases in between. The CDR3 is CATSPTGLNEQFF. The DNA for the CDR3 is TGTGCCACCAGCCCTACAGGGCTCAATGAGCAGTTCTTC.

The chain employs TRBV19 and TRBJ2-7; D remains unclear. The CDR3 contains 13 residues. The germline V gene has CDR1 LNHDA and CDR2 SQIVND (reference sequence). Trimming removed 3 bases from V and 5 bases from J, with 11 bases in between. CDR3 region: CASSIRLRNEQYF. DNA for the CDR3: TGTGCCAGTAGTATCCGTCTAAGAAACGAGCAGTACTTC. The whole variable domain, filled in from reference TRBV19 and TRBJ2-7, reads DGGITQSPKYLFRKEGQNVTLSCEQNLNHDAMYWYRQDPGQGLRLIYYSQIVNDFQKGDIAEGYSVSREKKESFPLTVTSAQKNPTAFYLCASSIRLRNEQYFGPGTRLTVT.

The chain is built from TRBV3-1 (or the pseudogene TRBV3-2) and TRBJ1-2; 7 positions agree with TRBD1. The V segment lost 3 bases and the J segment 6 bases; nucleotides outside the gene matches: 7. CDR3 length: 14 amino acids. Per the germline V gene, CDR1 is LGHDT and CDR2 is YNNKEL (reference sequence). CDR3: CASSQGYRGDGYTF. CDR3 nucleotide sequence: TGTGCCAGCAGCCAGGGATACAGGGGAGATGGCTACACCTTC.

The V gene is TRBV28, the J gene TRBJ2-5; TRBD2 is a possible D gene (5 bases). Trimming removed 7 bases from V and 5 bases from J, with 11 bases in between. Germline values: CDR1 MDHEN, CDR2 SYDVKM. The CDR3 has 12 residues. The CDR3 DNA reads as TGTGCCAGCACCTCCAGAGGGGAGACCCAGTACTTC. Amino acids: CASTSRGETQYF.

The chain joins TRBV24-1 to TRBJ1-2; no clear D. In germline, CDR1 is KGHDR, CDR2 SFDVKD. The length of the CDR3 is 17 residues. Trimming took off 3 bases at V and 2 bases at J, with 18 bases between the two ends. The CDR3: CATSDTATPGSNYGYTF. The CDR3 region has the DNA TGTGCCACCAGTGATACCGCCACTCCCGGGTCGAACTATGGCTACACCTTC.

The V and J genes are TRBV6-1 and TRBJ1-2; the match to TRBD1 covers 9 bases. The germline V gene has CDR1 MNHNS and CDR2 SASEGT. This CDR3 has 15 amino acids. The V and J ends lost 3 bases and 4 bases, in that order; junction bases with no gene match: 6. The CDR3 loop is CASSDPGQGFYGYTF. The CDR3 nucleotides are TGTGCCAGCAGTGACCCGGGACAGGGCTTCTATGGCTACACCTTC.

The gene calls are TRBV7-8 and TRBJ2-2; a weak D match, TRBD2 (6 bases). The CDR3 runs 16 residues. V dropped 1 base and J dropped 2 bases, with 11 bases sitting between them. The germline V gene has CDR1 SGHVS and CDR2 FQNEAQ. The CDR3 DNA sequence: TGTGCCAGCAGCTTAGGGGTGCGGGGTAACACCGGGGAGCTGTTTTTT. Its protein is CASSLGVRGNTGELFF.

V is TRBV12-3 or TRBV12-4 and J is TRBJ2-5; tentative D call: TRBD1 (5 bases). Trimming removed 6 bases at V and 2 bases at J, with 10 bases between. The CDR3 sequence is 13 residues long. The CDR3 nucleotides are TGTGCCAGCAGAACAGGCAAACAAGAGACCCAGTACTTC. Protein: CASRTGKQETQYF.

The chain joins TRBV2 to TRBJ2-5; 8 nucleotides agree with TRBD2. After removal of 4 bases from V and 4 bases from J, the junction contained 8 bases not matched to a gene. Looked up from germline, CDR1 is SNHLY and CDR2 is FYNNEI. CDR3 size: 15 residues. The CDR3 nucleotides are TGTGCCAGCAGTGTCCAGCGGGGGCCCGTAGAGACCCAGTACTTC. It is translated as CASSVQRGPVETQYF.

The V and J genes are TRBV25-1 and TRBJ1-6; no clear D gene. V dropped 6 bases and J dropped 7 bases, with 13 bases sitting between them. Looked up from germline, CDR1 is MGHDK and CDR2 is SYGVNS. This CDR3 contains 14 residues. The CDR3 region is CASSPRGRNSPLHF. The CDR3 region has the DNA TGTGCCAGCAGCCCTCGGGGTAGGAATTCACCCCTCCACTTT.

This clone was seen just once. This sequence joins TRBV7-2 and TRBJ2-6; 7 bases map to TRBD1. The CDR3 has 15 residues. J gave up 4 bases and V 3 bases, and 3 bases lay outside the gene matches. Germline V gives CDR1 SGHTA, CDR2 FQGNSA. The CDR3 coding sequence is TGTGCCAGCAGCTTCGGACAGGCCGGGGCCAACGTCCTGACTTTC. Encoded protein: CASSFGQAGANVLTF.

This rearrangement joins TRBV9 to TRBJ1-5, with D unresolved. Between the trimmed V and J ends, which lost 4 bases and 0 bases, there was a span of 8 bases. The CDR3 has 14 residues. The germline CDR1 and CDR2 sequences are SGDLS and YYNGEE. CDR3 sequence (DNA): TGTGCCAGCAGCCAAACTTATAGCAATCAGCCCCAGCATTTT. Amino acids: CASSQTYSNQPQHF.